The sequence of this T cell receptor beta chain was determined in a study of blood T cell repertoires in COVID-19. Looking at the study overall: Samples taken during acute and convalescent COVID-19 were collected in the United States, Italy and Spain. Nucleic acid was either cDNA or gDNA, and it came from T cells, B-cell-depleted T cells, or PBMCs.

V shed 3 bases and J shed 4 bases, with 7 bases lying between them. This CDR3 region has 13 residues. Germline V gene lookup returns CDR1 LGHDT and CDR2 YNNKEL (reference sequence). Authors' data handling: Estimation of nucleated cell counts relied on the amplification of reference gene primers. Profiling relied on immunoSEQ multiplex PCR, and the TCRdb table lists in-frame clones only, not all of them. The V and J calls and clone size come from that table; D and trimming were worked out from the DNA. This table holds about 180,000 clones, about 79% found once. Sequencing input: peripheral blood. The V gene is TRBV3-1 (or the pseudogene TRBV3-2), the J gene TRBJ2-1, with D possibly being TRBD2 (6 bases). This clonotype originated in a woman aged 70-85 years with acute or convalescent COVID-19. DNA for the CDR3: TGTGCCAGCAGCCAGACTAGGTACAATGAGCAGTTCTTC. Its translation is CASSQTRYNEQFF.